This T cell receptor (beta chain) emerged from a study of CD8 T cells in ankylosing spondylitis. Study-wide results and limits: Matched synovial fluid from ankylosing spondylitis patients was reported to be enriched for disease-linked clones.

This clonotype was seen many times. Its antigen is unidentified. TCRdb redid the calling of the 5' RACE reads with MiXCR, one entry per CDR3 protein. The table records under 150,000 distinct CDR3 sequences, 7% to 10% of them present only once. The source material was synovial fluid, either unsorted or a sorted T cell fraction (not recorded which). The sequence derives from a male donor with ankylosing spondylitis.

CDR3 loop: CASSKTRTDTQYF. DNA for the CDR3: TGTGCCAGCAGTAAGACTCGCACAGATACGCAGTATTTT. The chain employs TRBV12-3 or TRBV12-4 and TRBJ2-3; the D is unclear. CDR3 length: 13 residues. V lost 5 bases and J lost 1, with 7 bases in between.